What follows are 8 T cell receptor beta chains derived from one specimen sequenced in a study of T cell responses to AZD1222 COVID-19 vaccine. Libraries were prepared by immunoSEQ multiplex PCR; TCRdb keeps only in-frame clonotypes and omits some of them. Of approximately 110,000 clones in the sample, 88% are singletons; the top ten hold 4.4%. The sequenced sample was peripheral blood, obtained on day 0 of AZD1222 vaccination. Receptor source: an adult in good health.

The chain uses TRBV10-1 and TRBJ2-3, with TRBD1 matching 8 bases. Germline V gene data show CDR1 as WNHNN and CDR2 as SYGVQD (reference sequence). The CDR3 consists of 15 residues. Unmatched junction bases numbered 0, after V lost 0 bases and J lost 1 base. This CDR3 is CASSESQGGTDTQYF. CDR3 DNA: TGCGCCAGCAGTGAGTCACAGGGGGGCACAGATACGCAGTATTTT.

The chain is built from TRBV7-8 and TRBJ1-1; a possible D gene is TRBD1 (5 bases). CDR1 is SGHVS and CDR2 is FQNEAQ in the germline V gene. The CDR3 runs to 14 residues. Trimming removed 4 bases at V and 0 bases at J, with 9 bases between. The CDR3 here is CASSSQGMNTEAFF. The CDR3 nucleotides read TGTGCCAGCAGCTCCCAGGGTATGAACACTGAAGCTTTCTTT.

The J gene is TRBJ2-6, the V gene TRBV6-1; 8 nucleotides agree with TRBD1. The length of the CDR3 is 17 residues. After removal of 4 bases from V and 1 base from J, the junction contained 6 bases not matched to a gene. Germline V lookup: CDR1 MNHNS, CDR2 SASEGT. The chain's CDR3 is CASSGRTGRSGANVLTF. CDR3 bases: TGTGCCAGCAGTGGGCGGACAGGGAGATCTGGGGCCAACGTCCTGACTTTC.

The chain couples TRBV11-3 to TRBJ1-2; 7 bases are a match to TRBD1. The CDR3 totals 12 residues. The V gene end was trimmed by 7 bases and the J gene end by 4 bases; junction bases not matched to a gene: 3. CDR1 SGHNT and CDR2 YENEEA come from the germline V gene. CDR3 region: CASTGDSYGYTF. Written as DNA, the CDR3 is TGTGCCAGCACCGGGGACAGCTATGGCTACACCTTC.

The gene calls are TRBV27 and TRBJ1-6; D is perhaps TRBD1 (6 bases). CDR3 size: 17 residues. The germline CDR1 and CDR2 sequences are MNHEY and SMNVEV (reference sequence). Trimming removed 6 bases at V and 5 bases at J, with 20 bases between. The CDR3 reads CASRSTWGGTDNSPLHF. CDR3 DNA: TGTGCCAGCAGATCCACCTGGGGGGGCACCGATAATTCACCCCTCCACTTT.

The chain recombines TRBV2 with TRBJ2-3; D not resolved. CDR3 size: 13 residues. The germline V gene has CDR1 SNHLY and CDR2 FYNNEI. V lost 7 bases and J 0 bases, leaving 8 bases between the germline ends. The DNA of the CDR3 is TGTGCCAGCACCGAGAGTAGCACAGATACGCAGTATTTT. Amino acids: CASTESSTDTQYF.

The chain carries TRBV20-1 and TRBJ2-3, with D possibly TRBD1 on 6 matching bases. Germline assignment: CDR1 DFQATT and CDR2 SNEGSKA (reference sequence). This CDR3 spans 11 amino acids. Trimming cost V 6 bases and J 6 bases, with 10 bases left between them. The CDR3 reads CSAPRGDTQYF. In nucleotides, the CDR3 is TGCAGTGCCCCAAGGGGGGATACGCAGTATTTT.

The chain has TRBV19 and TRBJ2-3; 7 positions agree with TRBD2. The germline CDR1 and CDR2 sequences are LNHDA and SQIVND (reference sequence). Trimming cost V 5 bases and J 2 bases; bases outside gene matches: 10. This CDR3 has 16 amino acids. Here the CDR3 DNA reads TGTGCCAGTAGTCTCCAGGGAGGGCGACCCACAGATACGCAGTATTTT. Its translation: CASSLQGGRPTDTQYF.